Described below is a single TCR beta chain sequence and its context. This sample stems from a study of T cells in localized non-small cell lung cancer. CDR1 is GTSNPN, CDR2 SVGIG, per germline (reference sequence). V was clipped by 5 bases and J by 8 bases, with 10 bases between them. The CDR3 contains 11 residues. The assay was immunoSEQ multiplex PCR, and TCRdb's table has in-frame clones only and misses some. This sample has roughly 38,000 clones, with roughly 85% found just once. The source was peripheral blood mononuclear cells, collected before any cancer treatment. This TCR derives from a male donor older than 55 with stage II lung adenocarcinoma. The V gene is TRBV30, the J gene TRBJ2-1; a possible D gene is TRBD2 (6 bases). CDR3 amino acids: CAWRRGYEQFF. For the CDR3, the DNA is TGTGCCTGGCGGAGGGGATATGAGCAGTTCTTC.